This entry lists 18 T cell receptor beta chains sequenced from one sample in a study of T cell changes during pregnancy in multiple sclerosis. Only in-frame clones appear in the TCRdb table, and some are missing; sequencing was by immunoSEQ multiplex PCR. The sample consists of 20,000 to 25,000 clones, roughly 90% of them appearing once. The input for sequencing was CD8+ T cells from peripheral blood mononuclear cells, taken in the first trimester of pregnancy. The receptor set was obtained from a female donor in good health, enrolled as a control in a pregnancy study.

J is TRBJ1-6 and V is TRBV9, with TRBD1 matching 7 bases. V trimming: 3 bases; J trimming: 14 bases; junction bases outside the gene matches: 8. The germline CDR1 and CDR2 sequences are SGDLS and YYNGEE. This CDR3 region has 13 residues. The CDR3 sequence: CASSATGAQALHF. The DNA for the CDR3 is TGTGCCAGCAGCGCTACAGGGGCTCAGGCCCTCCACTTT.

The genes are TRBV4-1 and TRBJ2-7; D unresolved. The CDR3 sequence is 15 residues long. Germline V gene sequence: CDR1 MGHRA, CDR2 YSYEKL. The germline V and J ends were trimmed by 1 base and 4 bases, with 14 bases remaining between them. The CDR3 here is CASSQARAILYEQYF. The DNA for the CDR3 is TGCGCCAGCAGCCAAGCCAGAGCGATTCTTTACGAGCAGTACTTC.

The chain recombines TRBV7-3 with TRBJ2-3; 7 bases are shared with TRBD2. Germline trimming cut 3 bases from V and 2 bases from J; bases unmatched to any gene: 5. CDR3 length: 15 residues. Looked up from germline, CDR1 is SGHTA and CDR2 is FQGTGA. Written as DNA, the CDR3 is TGTGCCAGCAGCTTCAGCGGGGCCTACACAGATACGCAGTATTTT. Encoded protein: CASSFSGAYTDTQYF.

This chain connects TRBV27 to TRBJ2-1; D ambiguous. The CDR3 length is 15 residues. CDR1 and CDR2 from the germline V gene are MNHEY and SMNVEV (reference sequence). The V and J ends lost 2 bases and 0 bases respectively, with 8 bases between them. The CDR3 coding sequence is TGTGCCAGCAGTTTACAGGTTAGCTCCTACAATGAGCAGTTCTTC. It codes for CASSLQVSSYNEQFF.

This chain uses TRBV13 with TRBJ2-3, with a possible D match to TRBD2 (7 bases). This CDR3 has 14 residues. Trimming shortened V by 7 bases and J by 4 bases, and 15 bases separated the two germline ends. Germline V gives CDR1 PRHDT, CDR2 FYEKMQ (reference sequence). CDR3 sequence: CASKGGGVADTQYF. CDR3 nucleotides: TGTGCCAGCAAAGGGGGAGGGGTCGCAGATACGCAGTATTTT.

This chain joins TRBV7-9 and TRBJ1-2, with 9 bases aligning to TRBD1. The CDR3 covers 12 residues. V dropped 3 bases and J dropped 9; count of bases not matched to a gene: 2. Germline V gene sequence: CDR1 SEHNR, CDR2 FQNEAQ (reference sequence). CDR3 nucleotide sequence: TGTGCCAGCAGCTTCGGGACAGGGAGCTACACCTTC. Its translation is CASSFGTGSYTF.

The chain recombines TRBV4-2 with TRBJ2-3; no clear D. This CDR3 has 14 amino acids. The germline gives CDR1 LGHNA, CDR2 YNFKEQ. V gave up 0 bases and J gave up 2 bases, with 6 bases separating them. CDR3 nucleotides: TGTGCCAGCAGCCAAGAGGGCACCACAGATACGCAGTATTTT. Translated: CASSQEGTTDTQYF.

The chain links TRBV14 to TRBJ2-3; D is unclear. CDR1 is SGHDN and CDR2 is FVKESK in the germline V gene. The CDR3 contains 14 residues. V was shortened by 0 bases and J by 3 bases, with 7 bases between the two germline ends. CDR3 in amino acids: CASSQEVETDTQYF. The CDR3 bases are TGTGCCAGCAGCCAAGAAGTTGAGACAGATACGCAGTATTTT.

This chain links TRBV28 with TRBJ1-3, with D possibly being TRBD1 (5 bases). Trimming pared 1 base from V and 0 bases from J, leaving 16 bases between. Germline lookup yields CDR1 MDHEN and CDR2 SYDVKM. This CDR3 region has 18 residues. The CDR3 nucleotides are TGTGCCAGCAGTTTATTCGAATCCACAGACAGCTCTGGAAACACCATATATTTT. Its translation: CASSLFESTDSSGNTIYF.

The chain is built from TRBV5-4 and TRBJ2-2, with D perhaps TRBD2 (6 bases). The V end was cut by 5 bases, the J end by 5 bases, with 19 bases between. CDR3 length: 16 residues. The germline CDR1 and CDR2 sequences are SGHNT and YYREEE (reference sequence). CDR3 nucleotide sequence: TGTGCCAGCAGTGCGCCGAGCGCGGGGAGGACCGGGGAGCTGTTTTTT. The encoded protein is CASSAPSAGRTGELFF.

V and J are TRBV4-3 and TRBJ2-7, with TRBD1 as a possible D gene (6 bases). The CDR3 is 16 residues long. CDR1 is LGHNA and CDR2 is YSLEER in the germline V gene. Trimming shortened V by 0 bases and J by 5 bases, and 17 bases separated the two germline ends. Here the CDR3 DNA reads TGCGCCAGCAGCCAAGATGTGGCAGGACAGAGGAACGAGCAGTACTTC. This gives the protein CASSQDVAGQRNEQYF.

This clone showed up just a few times. The chain employs TRBV5-6 and TRBJ2-3; 9 bases line up with TRBD2. This CDR3 region has 14 residues. Germline trimming cut 4 bases from V and 5 bases from J; bases unmatched to any gene: 5. Germline CDR1 is SGHDT and CDR2 is YYEEEE. The CDR3 sequence: CASSAGGGIDTQYF. The CDR3 nucleotides are TGTGCCAGCAGCGCGGGGGGGGGCATAGATACGCAGTATTTT.

The chain couples TRBV30 to TRBJ2-7, with 9 positions matching TRBD1. Trimming cost V 3 bases and J 7 bases; bases outside gene matches: 7. Looked up from germline, CDR1 is GTSNPN and CDR2 is SVGIG (reference sequence). This CDR3 has 13 amino acids. CDR3 region: CAWSAGTGREQYF. CDR3 coding DNA: TGTGCCTGGAGCGCTGGGACAGGGCGGGAGCAGTACTTC. Supplemented by reference TRBV30 and TRBJ2-7, the full variable domain reads SQTIHQWPATLVQPVGSPLSLECTVEGTSNPNLYWYRQAAGRGLQLLFYSVGIGQISSEVPQNLSASRPQDRQFILSSKKLLLSDSGFYLCAWSAGTGREQYFGPGTRLTVT.

This clone was detected once. The chain joins TRBV7-6 to TRBJ1-1; weak D call: TRBD1 (5 bases). V was clipped by 8 bases and J by 4 bases, with 20 bases between them. Germline loops: CDR1 SGHVS, CDR2 FNYEAQ. This CDR3 has 15 amino acids. The CDR3 is CASSTGGPGATEAFF. CDR3 nucleotides: TGTGCCAGCTCGACGGGGGGTCCGGGAGCCACTGAAGCTTTCTTT.

This clone came up once. The chain employs TRBV7-9 and TRBJ2-1, with 9 bases that match TRBD2. Germline V gene sequence: CDR1 SEHNR, CDR2 FQNEAQ (reference sequence). CDR3 length: 16 residues. V lost 6 bases and J lost 3; bases outside the gene matches: 9. The CDR3 spells CASSLGVTSGYNEQFF. CDR3 in DNA: TGTGCCAGCAGTCTAGGGGTGACTAGCGGCTACAATGAGCAGTTCTTC.

This chain connects TRBV10-2 to TRBJ2-1; 10 nucleotides agree with TRBD2. CDR1 and CDR2 from the germline V gene are WSHSY and SAAADI. Trimming cost V 10 bases and J 7 bases; bases outside gene matches: 10. The CDR3 covers 14 residues. The CDR3 spells CATSGGLAWNEQFF. The CDR3 DNA reads as TGCGCCACTAGCGGGGGACTAGCGTGGAATGAGCAGTTCTTC.

J is TRBJ2-7 and V is TRBV18; 7 bases are shared with TRBD1. Germline values: CDR1 KGHSH, CDR2 LQKENI. V dropped 3 bases and J dropped 1; count of bases not matched to a gene: 0. This CDR3 contains 13 residues. The CDR3 loop reads CASSPGQSYEQYF. CDR3 nucleotides: TGTGCCAGCTCACCGGGACAGTCCTACGAGCAGTACTTC. The full variable domain, completed using reference TRBV18 and TRBJ2-7, is NAGVMQNPRHLVRRRGQEARLRCSPMKGHSHVYWYRQLPEEGLKFMVYLQKENIIDESGMPKERFSAEFPKEGPSILRIQQVVRGDSAAYFCASSPGQSYEQYFGPGTRLTVT.

The chain employs TRBV7-9 and TRBJ2-7; D is unclear. The germline V gene encodes CDR1 SEHNR and CDR2 FQNEAQ (reference sequence). V was pared by 1 base and J by 7 bases, with 11 bases between. The CDR3 loop spans 13 amino acids. The DNA for the CDR3 is TGTGCCAGCAGCTTAGTAGGAGTCCGTGAGCAGTACTTC. This sequence encodes CASSLVGVREQYF.